The 8 T cell receptor beta chains below were found in one sample sequenced in a study of blood T cell repertoires in COVID-19. Data came from immunoSEQ multiplex PCR; TCRdb stores just in-frame clones and leaves some out. In the table there are roughly 300,000 clones, more than 70% of which are singletons. Material: PBMCs or T cells enriched from blood (not recorded which). The receptor source for this set is a young woman who had recovered from COVID-19.

The chain links TRBV5-6 to TRBJ2-7; D remains ambiguous. Germline lookup yields CDR1 SGHDT and CDR2 YYEEEE. The CDR3 sequence is 16 residues long. The germline V and J ends were trimmed by 4 bases and 0 bases, with 17 bases remaining between them. CDR3 region: CASSPGYSLSSYEQYF. CDR3 in DNA: TGTGCCAGCAGCCCCGGTTACAGCCTAAGCTCCTACGAGCAGTACTTC.

The genes are TRBV6-5 and TRBJ2-7; D may be TRBD1 (5 bases). Germline CDR1 reads MNHEY; CDR2 reads SVGAGI. Trimming removed 6 bases at V and 0 bases at J, with 15 bases between. The CDR3 runs to 15 residues. The CDR3 sequence is CASSPTLGHSYEQYF. DNA for the CDR3: TGTGCCAGCAGCCCCACCCTGGGGCACTCCTACGAGCAGTACTTC.

The V call is TRBV5-1, the J call TRBJ2-5; 11 nucleotides match TRBD2. V was clipped by 4 bases and J by 2 bases; unmatched bases: 7. Germline V gives CDR1 SGHRS, CDR2 YFSETQ. The CDR3 loop spans 16 amino acids. DNA of the CDR3: TGCGCCAGCAGCGTCGGGACTAGCGGTTTTCAAGAGACCCAGTACTTC. Residues: CASSVGTSGFQETQYF.

The gene calls are TRBV5-8 and TRBJ1-5; maybe TRBD1 (5 bases). Germline V gives CDR1 SGHTS, CDR2 YDEGEE. Trimming cost V 3 bases and J 2 bases, with 9 bases left between them. The CDR3 totals 14 residues. This CDR3 is CASSSRQRNQPQHF. DNA for the CDR3: TGTGCCAGCAGCTCTAGACAGCGCAATCAGCCCCAGCATTTT.

The rearrangement uses TRBV11-2 and TRBJ1-3; D might be TRBD1 (5 bases). Germline CDR1 reads SGHAT; CDR2 reads FQNNGV. V was cut by 4 bases and J by 0 bases, with 10 bases left in between. The CDR3 spans 15 residues. CDR3 region: CASSSHGGSGNTIYF. In DNA form, the CDR3 reads TGTGCCAGCAGCTCCCACGGGGGCTCTGGAAACACCATATATTTT. Looking up the rest from reference TRBV11-2 and TRBJ1-3 gives the full variable domain: EAGVAQSPRYKIIEKRQSVAFWCNPISGHATLYWYQQILGQGPKLLIQFQNNGVVDDSQLPKDRFSAERLKGVDSTLKIQPAKLEDSAVYLCASSSHGGSGNTIYFGEGSWLTVV.

This clone appeared once. The gene calls are TRBV28 and TRBJ1-3, with TRBD1 matching 7 bases. Germline V gives CDR1 MDHEN, CDR2 SYDVKM. The V and J ends lost 6 bases and 2 bases, in that order; junction bases with no gene match: 7. The length of the CDR3 is 15 residues. The DNA of the CDR3 is TGTGCCAGCAGAATCGGGACAGTCACTGGAAACACCATATATTTT. It translates to CASRIGTVTGNTIYF.

V gene TRBV5-1 combines with J gene TRBJ1-1, with D maybe TRBD1 (5 bases). The V gene's germline CDR1 is SGHRS and CDR2 YFSETQ. This CDR3 spans 13 amino acids. Trimming left V 5 bases short and J 2 bases short, with 10 bases between. CDR3: CASRSDINTEAFF. DNA of the CDR3: TGCGCCAGCAGATCGGACATTAACACTGAAGCTTTCTTT.

The gene calls are TRBV14 and TRBJ2-2; no definite D call. V was trimmed by 4 bases and J by 2 bases, leaving 11 bases between them. The CDR3 covers 15 residues. The germline V gene has CDR1 SGHDN and CDR2 FVKESK. The CDR3, as DNA: TGTGCCAGCAGCCTTCTCAGTTCCAACACCGGGGAGCTGTTTTTT. Its translation is CASSLLSSNTGELFF.